This entry is about one T cell receptor beta chain. The antigen is not known. The data were taken from a study of CD8 T cells in Susac syndrome. Turning to the study itself: Susac syndrome patients were untreated, on corticosteroids with some adding intravenous immunoglobulin, or on intravenous immunoglobulin only.

General study points: The relatively small number of individuals in the TCR sequencing and HLA analysis was acknowledged by the study.

CD8+ and CD4+ T cells from blood underwent TCR beta sequencing. Isolation of CD8+ and CD4+ T cells was performed negatively, whereas enrichment of TEMRA cells was done by FACS. The CDR3 runs 17 residues. The V gene's germline CDR1 is LGHNA and CDR2 YSLEER. After removal of 4 bases from V and 3 bases from J, the junction contained 11 bases not matched to a gene. Reverse transcription of about 0.45 to 1 ug RNA was carried out with random hexamers. TCRdb passed the immunoSEQ multiplex PCR reads through MiXCR, listing each CDR3 protein once. The sample has 100,000 to 150,000 distinct CDR3 sequences, about 94% seen once; the top ten hold 0.25% to 0.3%.

The V gene is TRBV4-3, the J gene TRBJ2-1; 8 bases map to TRBD1. This receptor was obtained from a human donor with Susac syndrome. The sample taken for sequencing was CD8+ T cells from PBMCs. CDR3 nucleotides: TGCGCCAGCAGCCTCCACTCGGGACAGGAGAACTACAATGAGCAGTTCTTC. This translates into CASSLHSGQENYNEQFF.